The TCR beta chain described here comes from a study of blood T cell repertoires in COVID-19. About the research overall: The origin of the acute and convalescent COVID-19 samples was the United States, Italy and Spain. T cells, B-cell-depleted T cells, or PBMCs provided the cDNA or gDNA that served as material.

V shed 5 bases, J shed 5 bases, and the junction held 11 bases outside the gene matches. There are 15 residues in the CDR3. CDR1 and CDR2 (germline): SGHAT, FQNNGV. The method was immunoSEQ multiplex PCR; TCRdb's version includes in-frame clones alone and lacks a portion of them. The table records 200,000 to 250,000 clones, 81% of them present only once. Those enrolled, adults aged roughly 18 to 95 years, came from some 23 US areas. Two negative PCRs, clearance, or symptom resolution had been documented for recovered Cohort 3 donors. This TCR came from a man aged 35 to 55 who had recovered from COVID-19. Sample: PBMCs or T cells enriched from blood (not recorded which). This chain joins TRBV11-2 and TRBJ2-5; 7 nucleotides align to TRBD2. CDR3 nucleotides: TGTGCCAGCAGCCGCGGACCCTCCGGGGGGGAGACCCAGTACTTC. Translation: CASSRGPSGGETQYF. Full variable domain (remainder filled in from reference TRBV11-2 and TRBJ2-5): EAGVAQSPRYKIIEKRQSVAFWCNPISGHATLYWYQQILGQGPKLLIQFQNNGVVDDSQLPKDRFSAERLKGVDSTLKIQPAKLEDSAVYLCASSRGPSGGETQYFGPGTRLLVL.